Following are 10 T cell receptor beta chains from one sample sequenced in a study of blood T cell repertoires in COVID-19. Profiling relied on immunoSEQ multiplex PCR, and the TCRdb table lists in-frame clones only, not all of them. The sample carries fewer than 25,000 clones, less than 95% recorded once. Sequenced sample: peripheral blood. The receptors come from a man between 65 and 85 years old with acute or convalescent COVID-19.

This clone appeared a single time. The chain couples TRBV7-9 to TRBJ1-4; 9 nucleotides align to TRBD1. J was trimmed by 3 bases and V by 1 base; bases with no gene match: 3. Germline assignment: CDR1 SEHNR and CDR2 FQNEAQ (reference sequence). The CDR3 totals 16 residues. The CDR3 loop is CASSLGTGVANEKLFF. The DNA of the CDR3 is TGTGCCAGCAGCTTAGGGACAGGGGTGGCTAATGAAAAACTGTTTTTT. The full variable domain, in which reference TRBV7-9 and TRBJ1-4 provide the parts outside the CDR3, is DTGVSQNPRHKITKRGQNVTFRCDPISEHNRLYWYRQTLGQGPEFLTYFQNEAQLEKSRLLSDRFSAERPKGSFSTLEIQRTEQGDSAMYLCASSLGTGVANEKLFFGSGTQLSVL.

The chain uses TRBV6-1 and TRBJ2-7; 9 bases line up with TRBD2. CDR3 length equals 15 residues. Germline trimming cut 2 bases from V and 2 bases from J; bases unmatched to any gene: 4. CDR1 is MNHNS and CDR2 is SASEGT in the germline V gene. The DNA of the CDR3 is TGTGCCAGCAGTGAATGGCGGGAGGGCGCCTACGAGCAGTACTTC. Amino acid sequence: CASSEWREGAYEQYF.

The rearrangement uses TRBV18 and TRBJ2-7, with D maybe TRBD2 (6 bases). Trimming pared 6 bases from V and 7 bases from J, leaving 16 bases between. The CDR3 extends over 13 amino acids. Germline CDR1 reads KGHSH; CDR2 reads LQKENI. This CDR3 is CASSPRVGGEQYF. The CDR3, as DNA: TGTGCCAGCTCCCCAAGGGTAGGAGGGGAGCAGTACTTC.

Here the CDR3 reads CATSRGQASYGYTF. The CDR3 DNA sequence: TGTGCCACCAGCAGAGGGCAGGCCAGCTATGGCTACACCTTC. The chain has TRBV15 and TRBJ1-2; no clear D. Per the germline V gene, CDR1 is LNHNV and CDR2 is YYDKDF (reference sequence). Trimming pared 1 base from V and 4 bases from J, leaving 10 bases between. CDR3 length: 14 residues.

The chain carries TRBV5-8 and TRBJ1-1; D uncertain. The CDR3 covers 17 residues. V was shortened by 4 bases and J by 0 bases, with 19 bases between the two germline ends. Germline V gene data show CDR1 as SGHTS and CDR2 as YDEGEE. The CDR3 sequence: CASSPTMRTTLNTEAFF. CDR3 nucleotides: TGTGCCAGCAGCCCCACGATGAGGACTACATTGAACACTGAAGCTTTCTTT.

The J gene is TRBJ1-4, the V gene TRBV2; a weak D match, TRBD1 (6 bases). This CDR3 spans 15 amino acids. Trimming shortened V by 2 bases and J by 1 base, and 8 bases separated the two germline ends. CDR1 and CDR2 (germline): SNHLY, FYNNEI. The CDR3 loop reads CASSEQGLTNEKLFF. The CDR3 DNA follows: TGTGCCAGCAGTGAACAGGGGCTAACTAATGAAAAACTGTTTTTT.

The chain combines TRBV5-4 with TRBJ2-3; 7 nucleotides align to TRBD1. Losses at the gene ends were 3 bases for V and 5 bases for J; bases not matched to a gene: 0. In germline, CDR1 is SGHNT, CDR2 YYREEE (reference sequence). The CDR3 contains 12 residues. CDR3 amino acids: CASSSGGDTQYF. In DNA form, the CDR3 reads TGTGCCAGCAGCTCAGGGGGAGATACGCAGTATTTT.

J is TRBJ1-1 and V is TRBV15; D gene uncertain. The CDR3 consists of 13 residues. V lost 0 bases, J lost 5 bases, and 7 bases lay in between. The germline gives CDR1 LNHNV, CDR2 YYDKDF (reference sequence). CDR3 sequence (DNA): TGTGCCACCAGCAGAGATTTGGCTACTGAAGCTTTCTTT. Translating it yields CATSRDLATEAFF.

V gene TRBV18 combines with J gene TRBJ1-1; D gene ambiguous. CDR3 length: 14 residues. The V end was cut by 3 bases, the J end by 0 bases, with 8 bases between. From germline, CDR1 is KGHSH and CDR2 LQKENI. DNA of the CDR3: TGTGCCAGCTCACCGCAGGCCCTGAACACTGAAGCTTTCTTT. This gives the protein CASSPQALNTEAFF.

The genes are TRBV18 and TRBJ1-1; D remains ambiguous. The CDR3 loop spans 14 amino acids. The germline gives CDR1 KGHSH, CDR2 LQKENI. The V gene lost 2 bases and the J gene lost 5 bases, with 12 bases spanning the gap. The CDR3 protein is CASSPTGVGTEAFF. In nucleotides, the CDR3 is TGTGCCAGCTCACCAACCGGGGTCGGGACTGAAGCTTTCTTT. Based on the CDR3 plus reference TRBV18 and TRBJ1-1, the full variable domain is NAGVMQNPRHLVRRRGQEARLRCSPMKGHSHVYWYRQLPEEGLKFMVYLQKENIIDESGMPKERFSAEFPKEGPSILRIQQVVRGDSAAYFCASSPTGVGTEAFFGQGTRLTVV.